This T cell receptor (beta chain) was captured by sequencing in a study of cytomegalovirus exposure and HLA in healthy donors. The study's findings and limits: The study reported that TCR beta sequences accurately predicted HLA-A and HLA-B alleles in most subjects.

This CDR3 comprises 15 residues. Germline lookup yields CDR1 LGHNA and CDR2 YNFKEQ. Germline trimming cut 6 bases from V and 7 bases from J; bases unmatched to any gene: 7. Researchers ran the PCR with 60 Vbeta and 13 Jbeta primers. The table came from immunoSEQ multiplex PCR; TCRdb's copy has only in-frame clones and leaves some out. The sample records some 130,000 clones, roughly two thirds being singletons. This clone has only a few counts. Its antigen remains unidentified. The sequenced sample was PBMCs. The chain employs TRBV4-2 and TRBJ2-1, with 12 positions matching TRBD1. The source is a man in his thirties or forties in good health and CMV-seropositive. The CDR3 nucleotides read TGTGCCAGCAGGCCCGGGACAGGGGGCTCGAATGAGCAGTTCTTC. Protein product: CASRPGTGGSNEQFF.